Given below is one T cell receptor (beta chain) in context. Its antigen is not known. The assay was immunoSEQ multiplex PCR, and TCRdb's table has in-frame clones only and misses some. The sample lists around 45,000 clones, about 92% occurring once. This sample is drawn from a study of T cell responses to AZD1222 COVID-19 vaccine. General observations from the study: After the peak T cell response, and only then, were repertoires sampled. Spike regions recognized by vaccine-associated CD4 TCRs spanned the protein, led by 160-218 and 743-854. When two AZD1222 doses had been given, Spike-specific TCR breadth and depth rose.

CDR1 and CDR2 from the germline V gene are SGHTA and FQGNSA. Trimming left V 5 bases short and J 2 bases short, with 15 bases between. The CDR3 length is 15 residues. This receptor was identified in an adult who received the AZD1222 COVID-19 vaccine. The input for sequencing was peripheral blood, taken 28 days after the second AZD1222 dose. This rearrangement joins TRBV7-2 to TRBJ2-5; D not certain. The CDR3 region has the DNA TGTGCCAGCAGCCCCCGTGGAGCACTACAAGAGACCCAGTACTTC. Encoded protein: CASSPRGALQETQYF.